This TCR beta chain was sequenced for a study of blood T cell repertoires in COVID-19. Whole-study context: There were acute and convalescent COVID-19 samples, and they came from the United States, Italy and Spain. The cDNA or gDNA used as material had been derived from T cells, B-cell-depleted T cells, or PBMCs.

Germline V gene data show CDR1 as SGHDN and CDR2 as FVKESK. The CDR3 length is 12 residues. The V gene lost 8 bases and the J gene lost 0 bases, with 8 bases spanning the gap. In the source study's methods: Nucleated cell number was recorded as an estimate derived from reference gene primer amplification. TCRdb keeps only in-frame clones here, not all; method: immunoSEQ multiplex PCR. D and trimming come from the DNA, and the V and J calls and clone size come from that table. The sample has 280,000 or so clones, under 90% seen once; the top ten hold approximately 10%. This receptor was taken from a woman aged 45-65 years who had recovered from COVID-19. The sequenced sample was peripheral blood. The rearrangement joins TRBV14 to TRBJ2-7, with D possibly being TRBD1 (5 bases). The CDR3 nucleotides are TGTGCCAGCGGGGCTACCTCCTACGAGCAGTACTTC. Translation gives CASGATSYEQYF.